The 32 T cell receptor beta chains listed next were all sequenced from one sample in a study of cytomegalovirus exposure and HLA in healthy donors. PCR amplification relied on 60 Vbeta primers (plus 13 Jbeta primers). The repertoire was sequenced with immunoSEQ multiplex PCR; TCRdb's copy has only in-frame clones and lacks some. The sample has around 88,000 clones, around 74% seen once. The sample consisted of PBMCs. These receptors were obtained from a male donor in good health and CMV-seronegative.

The CDR3, as DNA: TGTGCCAGCAGTACCGACAGGTCCGGGTATGAGCAGTACTTC. Its protein is CASSTDRSGYEQYF. The J gene is TRBJ2-7, the V gene TRBV28; D perhaps matches TRBD1 (6 bases). V shed 5 bases and J shed 7 bases, with 18 bases lying between them. The CDR3 extends over 14 amino acids. CDR1 is MDHEN and CDR2 is SYDVKM in the germline V gene.

This clone was recorded once. The chain uses TRBV28 and TRBJ2-7, with 14 bases matching TRBD2. Germline lookup yields CDR1 MDHEN and CDR2 SYDVKM. This CDR3 region has 14 residues. Losses at the gene ends were 5 bases for V and 5 bases for J; bases not matched to a gene: 2. CDR3 loop: CASSGLAGGDEQYF. CDR3 bases: TGTGCCAGCAGTGGACTAGCGGGAGGCGACGAGCAGTACTTC.

The rearrangement uses TRBV7-3 and TRBJ2-3; tentatively, D is TRBD2 (5 bases). The ends were cut back, 6 bases at V and 5 bases at J, with 12 bases in the middle. The CDR3 sequence is 13 residues long. CDR1 and CDR2 from the germline V gene are SGHTA and FQGTGA. In DNA, the CDR3 is TGTGCCAGCAGGACGAACGGGATAGATACGCAGTATTTT. Translated: CASRTNGIDTQYF.

The V gene is TRBV5-1, the J gene TRBJ2-1; TRBD2 matches at 9 bases. The CDR3 length is 14 residues. The V and J ends lost 3 bases and 2 bases, in that order; junction bases with no gene match: 0. Germline V gene sequence: CDR1 SGHRS, CDR2 YFSETQ. DNA of the CDR3: TGCGCCAGCAGCTGGACTAGCGCCTACAATGAGCAGTTCTTC. This encodes CASSWTSAYNEQFF. Combining the CDR3 with reference TRBV5-1 and TRBJ2-1 gives the whole variable domain KAGVTQTPRYLIKTRGQQVTLSCSPISGHRSVSWYQQTPGQGLQFLFEYFSETQRNKGNFPGRFSGRQFSNSRSEMNVSTLELGDSALYLCASSWTSAYNEQFFGPGTRLTVL.

The chain recombines TRBV29-1 with TRBJ1-1; D possibly corresponds to TRBD1 (5 bases). With 7 bases removed from V and 1 base from J, the gap between germline ends came to 13 bases. Germline lookup yields CDR1 SQVTM and CDR2 ANQGSEA. The CDR3 spans 13 residues. The CDR3, as DNA: TGCAGCGGAGTGCAAACAGGGAACACTGAAGCTTTCTTT. It is translated as CSGVQTGNTEAFF. Using reference TRBV29-1 and TRBJ1-1 for the parts outside the CDR3, the full variable domain is SAVISQKPSRDICQRGTSLTIQCQVDSQVTMMFWYRQQPGQSLTLIATANQGSEATYESGFVIDKFPISRPNLTFSTLTVSNMSPEDSSIYLCSGVQTGNTEAFFGQGTRLTVV.

Points on this clone: The sample contains more than one DNA sequence encoding this CDR3. The chain links TRBV6-5 to TRBJ2-7; tentatively, D is TRBD2 (5 bases). From germline, CDR1 is MNHEY and CDR2 SVGAGI. The CDR3 totals 13 residues. V lost 0 bases and J 3 bases, leaving 6 bases between the germline ends. The CDR3 DNA reads as TGTGCCAGCAGTTACTCCCGGGGCTACGAGCAGTACTTC. Translation: CASSYSRGYEQYF.

This clone was counted a few times. This chain connects TRBV5-1 to TRBJ2-7; 7 bases line up with TRBD1. The CDR3 loop spans 15 amino acids. Germline V CDR1 and CDR2: SGHRS, YFSETQ. Unmatched junction bases numbered 10, after V lost 1 base and J lost 6 bases. Here the CDR3 reads CASSLTAGGTSEQYF. For the CDR3, the DNA is TGCGCCAGCAGCTTGACGGCAGGGGGTACGTCCGAGCAGTACTTC.

The chain uses TRBV20-1 and TRBJ2-5; D uncertain. The CDR3 runs to 11 residues. Deletions cut 0 bases from V and 5 bases from J, with 4 bases between. CDR1 is DFQATT, CDR2 SNEGSKA, per germline (reference sequence). The CDR3 reads CSARDRETQYF. The CDR3 coding sequence is TGCAGTGCTAGAGACCGGGAGACCCAGTACTTC.

The J gene is TRBJ2-2, the V gene TRBV6-5; 7 nucleotides agree with TRBD2. CDR3 length: 16 residues. Unmatched junction bases numbered 9, after V lost 4 bases and J lost 4 bases. The germline CDR1 and CDR2 sequences are MNHEY and SVGAGI. DNA for the CDR3: TGTGCCAGCAGTTTTTCGGGAGGAGGATTCACCGGGGAGCTGTTTTTT. Protein sequence: CASSFSGGGFTGELFF.

The rearrangement links TRBV27 to TRBJ1-2; 7 bases agree with TRBD1. Germline V gene lookup returns CDR1 MNHEY and CDR2 SMNVEV (reference sequence). V shed 7 bases, J shed 4 bases, and the junction held 9 bases outside the gene matches. The CDR3 loop spans 14 amino acids. CDR3 bases: TGTGCCAGCAAGTCATACGGGACAGCCTATGGCTACACCTTC. Translated, it gives CASKSYGTAYGYTF.

The V gene is TRBV27, the J gene TRBJ2-6; TRBD1 might be the D (5 bases). V was shortened by 6 bases and J by 0 bases, with 6 bases between the two germline ends. The germline CDR1 and CDR2 sequences are MNHEY and SMNVEV (reference sequence). The CDR3 consists of 14 residues. The CDR3: CASRGDSGANVLTF. The CDR3 DNA reads as TGTGCCAGCAGAGGGGACTCTGGGGCCAACGTCCTGACTTTC.

The genes are TRBV7-2 and TRBJ2-7; 9 bases align to TRBD2. V gave up 4 bases and J gave up 3 bases; unmatched junction bases: 10. This CDR3 is built from 16 residues. Germline V lookup: CDR1 SGHTA, CDR2 FQGNSA. In DNA, the CDR3 is TGTGCCAGCAGCTCCCTGGGGGGGCGGGAGGGCTACGAGCAGTACTTC. Protein sequence: CASSSLGGREGYEQYF.

The V call is TRBV5-8, the J call TRBJ2-5; TRBD1 is a possible D gene (7 bases). The CDR3 has 16 amino acids. V was shortened by 4 bases and J by 2 bases, with 18 bases between the two germline ends. CDR1 and CDR2 (germline): SGHTS, YDEGEE. The CDR3 spells CASSGGTEVSQETQYF. The CDR3 nucleotides are TGTGCCAGCAGCGGGGGGACAGAAGTATCTCAAGAGACCCAGTACTTC. Combining the CDR3 with reference TRBV5-8 and TRBJ2-5 gives the whole variable domain EAGVTQSPTHLIKTRGQQATLRCSPISGHTSVYWYQQALGLGLQFLLWYDEGEERNRGNFPPRFSGRQFPNYSSELNVNALELEDSALYLCASSGGTEVSQETQYFGPGTRLLVL.

The chain employs TRBV7-3 and TRBJ2-1; 7 nucleotides agree with TRBD2. V was pared by 2 bases and J by 9 bases, with 7 bases of the junction left unmatched. The germline CDR1 and CDR2 sequences are SGHTA and FQGTGA. This CDR3 is 14 amino acids long. The CDR3 DNA is TGTGCCAGCAGCTTAGAGGGAGGGCCTTTTGAGCAGTTCTTC. Translated: CASSLEGGPFEQFF.

This clone has a handful of counts. The V call is TRBV5-1, the J call TRBJ2-3; TRBD2 matches at 9 bases. The CDR3 length is 17 residues. Germline CDR1 SGHRS, CDR2 YFSETQ. V shed 2 bases, J shed 0 bases, and the junction held 7 bases outside the gene matches. CDR3 sequence: CASSFRASGISTDTQYF. CDR3 nucleotide sequence: TGCGCCAGCAGCTTCAGGGCTAGCGGGATCAGCACAGATACGCAGTATTTT.

This clone was seen only a few times. V and J are TRBV19 and TRBJ2-7, with D hard to call. V lost 3 bases and J lost 7, with 13 bases in between. This CDR3 has 13 amino acids. Germline values: CDR1 LNHDA, CDR2 SQIVND (reference sequence). The CDR3 DNA follows: TGTGCCAGTAGTATCGGCGGTCTTGGGGAGCAGTACTTC. Translation gives CASSIGGLGEQYF. The full variable domain, completed using reference TRBV19 and TRBJ2-7, is DGGITQSPKYLFRKEGQNVTLSCEQNLNHDAMYWYRQDPGQGLRLIYYSQIVNDFQKGDIAEGYSVSREKKESFPLTVTSAQKNPTAFYLCASSIGGLGEQYFGPGTRLTVT.

The chain has TRBV5-1 and TRBJ2-7, with 10 bases that match TRBD1. Germline V lookup: CDR1 SGHRS, CDR2 YFSETQ. V lost 9 bases and J lost 5; bases outside the gene matches: 23. The CDR3 totals 18 residues. CDR3 coding DNA: TGCGCCAACGAGACAGGGGGCGCAAATAAGGTTCGGGGGCACGAGCAGTACTTC. Encoded protein: CANETGGANKVRGHEQYF.

The chain employs TRBV9 and TRBJ2-7, with 9 bases identical to TRBD1. V lost 2 bases, J lost 3 bases, and 3 bases stayed unmatched. Germline V CDR1 and CDR2: SGDLS, YYNGEE. The CDR3 loop spans 14 amino acids. The CDR3 DNA reads TGTGCCAGCAGCGTGGGACAGGGACTCTACGAGCAGTACTTC. It encodes CASSVGQGLYEQYF.

The rearrangement uses TRBV2 and TRBJ2-3; 9 bases are a match to TRBD2. This CDR3 is built from 14 residues. V was clipped by 8 bases and J by 2 bases; unmatched bases: 5. The germline V gene encodes CDR1 SNHLY and CDR2 FYNNEI. CDR3 region: CASLAGPLTDTQYF. The CDR3 DNA sequence: TGTGCCAGCCTAGCGGGACCCCTCACAGATACGCAGTATTTT.

This chain joins TRBV5-4 and TRBJ1-3, with D hard to call. This CDR3 has 17 residues. Germline V gene sequence: CDR1 SGHNT, CDR2 YYREEE (reference sequence). The V and J ends lost 2 bases and 4 bases respectively, with 19 bases between them. The CDR3 DNA sequence: TGTGCCAGCAGCTTTTTAGGAGGAGATAGTGCGGGAAACACCATATATTTT. This encodes CASSFLGGDSAGNTIYF. The full variable domain, in which reference TRBV5-4 and TRBJ1-3 provide the parts outside the CDR3, is ETGVTQSPTHLIKTRGQQVTLRCSSQSGHNTVSWYQQALGQGPQFIFQYYREEENGRGNFPPRFSGLQFPNYSSELNVNALELDDSALYLCASSFLGGDSAGNTIYFGEGSWLTVV.

The chain uses TRBV5-1 and TRBJ1-1; TRBD1 agrees at 9 bases. V dropped 3 bases and J dropped 3; count of bases not matched to a gene: 3. This CDR3 comprises 14 residues. Germline V gene lookup returns CDR1 SGHRS and CDR2 YFSETQ. The CDR3 bases are TGCGCCAGCAGCTCGGGACAGGGTGACACTGAAGCTTTCTTT. Translating it yields CASSSGQGDTEAFF.

There are a few counts of this clone. The J gene is TRBJ1-5, the V gene TRBV7-9; the D gene is possibly TRBD1 (6 bases). Trimming took off 5 bases at V and 2 bases at J, with 16 bases between the two ends. The CDR3 is 16 amino acids. From germline, CDR1 is SEHNR and CDR2 FQNEAQ (reference sequence). The CDR3 sequence: CASSQQGYGGNQPQHF. The CDR3, as DNA: TGTGCCAGCAGCCAACAGGGTTACGGTGGCAATCAGCCCCAGCATTTT.

The chain is built from TRBV29-1 and TRBJ2-6, with a weak D call TRBD1 (5 bases). Germline V gene lookup returns CDR1 SQVTM and CDR2 ANQGSEA. V shed 7 bases and J shed 0 bases, with 10 bases lying between them. The CDR3 covers 14 residues. The chain's CDR3 is CSAGASSGANVLTF. The DNA for the CDR3 is TGCAGCGCTGGGGCCAGCTCTGGGGCCAACGTCCTGACTTTC.

The J gene is TRBJ1-2, the V gene TRBV20-1; no definite D call. CDR3 length equals 11 residues. Germline-derived CDR1 and CDR2 are DFQATT and SNEGSKA (reference sequence). V was cut by 7 bases and J by 3 bases, with 9 bases left in between. CDR3 in DNA: TGCAGTGGTAACGGGGACTATGGCTACACCTTC. Translating it yields CSGNGDYGYTF.

J is TRBJ2-7 and V is TRBV9; tentative D call: TRBD2 (6 bases). The CDR3 length is 17 residues. Between the trimmed V and J ends, which lost 6 bases and 6 bases, there was a span of 28 bases. Germline CDR1 reads SGDLS; CDR2 reads YYNGEE. The DNA for the CDR3 is TGTGCCAGCACCGCGTTCGGGGACTCCAATGACCCACGCGAGCAGTACTTC. It is translated as CASTAFGDSNDPREQYF.

This chain connects TRBV7-8 to TRBJ2-1, with D perhaps matching TRBD2 (6 bases). The CDR3 length is 16 residues. V was clipped by 0 bases and J by 6 bases, with 15 bases between them. Germline assignment: CDR1 SGHVS and CDR2 FQNEAQ. The CDR3 sequence: CASSLARDPRGNEQFF. CDR3 nucleotides: TGTGCCAGCAGCTTAGCGCGGGACCCCCGCGGCAATGAGCAGTTCTTC.

V and J are TRBV28 and TRBJ2-7, with 8 bases fitting TRBD2. Germline values: CDR1 MDHEN, CDR2 SYDVKM. The CDR3 loop spans 17 amino acids. After removal of 3 bases from V and 4 bases from J, the junction contained 14 bases not matched to a gene. The CDR3 here is CASSLIGGRLTVYEQYF. In nucleotides, the CDR3 is TGTGCCAGCAGTTTGATCGGCGGGAGGCTTACCGTATACGAGCAGTACTTC.

The chain recombines TRBV28 with TRBJ2-7; 7 bases match TRBD2. From germline, CDR1 is MDHEN and CDR2 SYDVKM. The ends lost 6 bases at V and 2 bases at J; junction bases unmatched: 13. This CDR3 comprises 16 residues. The CDR3 loop is CASRRRLLAKTYEQYF. The CDR3 coding sequence is TGTGCCAGCAGGCGCCGGTTACTAGCGAAAACCTACGAGCAGTACTTC.

This clone was seen a single time. V gene TRBV7-3 combines with J gene TRBJ1-1; a possible D gene is TRBD1 (5 bases). CDR3 size: 13 residues. CDR1 is SGHTA, CDR2 FQGTGA, per germline. Deletions cut 4 bases from V and 6 bases from J, with 12 bases between. CDR3 coding DNA: TGTGCCAGCAGCTACGGGGGAGGTGCTGAAGCTTTCTTT. It is translated as CASSYGGGAEAFF.

The rearrangement uses TRBV7-8 and TRBJ2-1; perhaps TRBD1 as D (6 bases). The CDR3 contains 13 residues. Germline lookup yields CDR1 SGHVS and CDR2 FQNEAQ. Trimming removed 6 bases from V and 9 bases from J, with 15 bases in between. The CDR3 sequence: CASSYNRAPEQFF. CDR3 sequence (DNA): TGTGCCAGCAGTTACAACAGGGCCCCTGAGCAGTTCTTC.

For this clone: One end of the junction fails to match germline, which may point to a read error. The chain links TRBV28 to TRBJ1-5; 8 bases match TRBD1. This CDR3 has 16 amino acids. Germline loops: CDR1 MDHEN, CDR2 SYDVKM. CDR3: CATSVQGVALKQPQHF. In DNA form, the CDR3 reads TGTGCCACCAGTGTACAGGGGGTCGCCTTGAAGCAGCCCCAGCATTTT.

The DNA of the CDR3 is TGTGCCAGCTGCAAGGGGGAATCCAGCAATCAGCCCCAGCATTTT. Translating gives CASCKGESSNQPQHF. The chain is built from TRBV4-2 and TRBJ1-5, with a tentative D call TRBD1 (6 bases). From germline, CDR1 is LGHNA and CDR2 YNFKEQ. The CDR3 runs 15 residues. The V gene lost 8 bases and the J gene lost 1 base, with 15 bases spanning the gap.